The 4 T cell receptor beta chains below all came from one sample that was sequenced in a study of blood T cell repertoires in COVID-19. Some clones are missing from TCRdb's copy, which holds only in-frame ones; the method was immunoSEQ multiplex PCR. The table lists about 310,000 clones, approximately 89% of them singletons. The sequencing sample was made of peripheral blood. All receptors derive from a woman aged 45-59 years who had recovered from COVID-19.

The chain employs TRBV5-4 and TRBJ1-6; no clear D gene. Trimming shortened V by 3 bases and J by 7 bases, and 5 bases separated the two germline ends. The CDR3 has 12 residues. Germline V gene data show CDR1 as SGHNT and CDR2 as YYREEE (reference sequence). The CDR3 coding sequence is TGTGCCAGCAGCTCAACAAATTCACCCCTCCACTTT. It translates to CASSSTNSPLHF. The variable domain in full, completed from reference TRBV5-4 and TRBJ1-6, reads ETGVTQSPTHLIKTRGQQVTLRCSSQSGHNTVSWYQQALGQGPQFIFQYYREEENGRGNFPPRFSGLQFPNYSSELNVNALELDDSALYLCASSSTNSPLHFGNGTRLTVT.

The chain couples TRBV24-1 to TRBJ1-1, with 10 bases aligning to TRBD1. V shed 5 bases, J shed 4 bases, and the junction held 3 bases outside the gene matches. Germline V CDR1 and CDR2: KGHDR, SFDVKD. This CDR3 is built from 14 residues. CDR3 DNA: TGTGCCACCAGTGGACAGGGGGCGTTCACTGAAGCTTTCTTT. Amino acid sequence: CATSGQGAFTEAFF.

This clone was seen just once. V usage is TRBV3-1 (or the pseudogene TRBV3-2) and J usage is TRBJ1-2, with 7 bases matching TRBD1. Per the germline V gene, CDR1 is LGHDT and CDR2 is YNNKEL (reference sequence). V shed 2 bases and J 5 bases; nucleotides not matched to a gene: 8. The CDR3 totals 15 residues. CDR3 in DNA: TGTGCCAGCAGCCAAACAACAGGGGCACCATATGGCTACACCTTC. Its protein product is CASSQTTGAPYGYTF.

This clone appeared once. The rearrangement links TRBV28 to TRBJ2-3; a possible D gene is TRBD1 (5 bases). This CDR3 has 16 amino acids. The germline V gene encodes CDR1 MDHEN and CDR2 SYDVKM. V was cut by 1 base and J by 7 bases, with 18 bases left in between. CDR3 sequence reads: CASSLSPDRQIYTQYF. As DNA, the CDR3 is TGTGCCAGCAGTTTATCCCCAGACAGACAAATTTATACGCAGTATTTT. The entire variable domain, with the rest obtained from reference TRBV28 and TRBJ2-3, is as follows: DVKVTQSSRYLVKRTGEKVFLECVQDMDHENMFWYRQDPGLGLRLIYFSYDVKMKEKGDIPEGYSVSREKKERFSLILESASTNQTSMYLCASSLSPDRQIYTQYFGPGTRLTVL.